These 27 T cell receptor beta chains originate from one sample sequenced in a study of T cells in narcolepsy. This table comes from immunoSEQ multiplex PCR, and its TCRdb copy is limited to in-frame clones, with some not included. Of about 21,000 clones detected, about 91% appear once; the ten largest clones hold approximately 1.2%. Specimen: CD45RA- memory CD4+ T cells from PBMCs. Receptors originate from a human donor with narcolepsy.

A single count supports this clone. V and J are TRBV13 and TRBJ1-4; 12 nucleotides agree with TRBD1. V dropped 5 bases and J dropped 0; count of bases not matched to a gene: 7. The CDR3 contains 18 residues. Germline lookup yields CDR1 PRHDT and CDR2 FYEKMQ (reference sequence). The chain's CDR3 is CASSPSGTGGATNEKLFF. The CDR3 DNA follows: TGTGCCAGCAGCCCATCCGGGACAGGGGGCGCAACTAATGAAAAACTGTTTTTT.

The genes are TRBV28 and TRBJ2-7; the D gene is possibly TRBD1 (7 bases). The CDR3 contains 14 residues. Germline CDR1 reads MDHEN; CDR2 reads SYDVKM. V lost 3 bases to trimming and J lost 2 bases, with 11 bases between them. The chain's CDR3 is CASSFGGQTYEQYF. The DNA for the CDR3 is TGTGCCAGCAGTTTCGGGGGACAGACCTACGAGCAGTACTTC.

The V call is TRBV28, the J call TRBJ1-5, with D unclear. V lost 5 bases and J 7 bases, leaving 12 bases between the germline ends. CDR3 size: 13 residues. Germline V gene lookup returns CDR1 MDHEN and CDR2 SYDVKM. CDR3 nucleotide sequence: TGTGCCAGCAGTCCCCCCGCGGGACAGCCCCAGCATTTT. This codes for CASSPPAGQPQHF.

The chain employs TRBV27 and TRBJ2-1; either TRBD1 or TRBD2 may supply D (5 bases each). The CDR3 consists of 14 residues. With 2 bases removed from V and 8 bases from J, the gap between germline ends came to 13 bases. CDR1 is MNHEY, CDR2 SMNVEV, per germline (reference sequence). DNA of the CDR3: TGTGCCAGCAGTTTAATGGCAGGGAGCGATGAGCAGTTCTTC. Encoded protein: CASSLMAGSDEQFF.

J is TRBJ2-5 and V is TRBV11-2; perhaps TRBD2 as D (6 bases). TRBJ2-7 matches the DNA end more closely, so the J call is doubtful. Germline V gene lookup returns CDR1 SGHAT and CDR2 FQNNGV. This CDR3 comprises 16 residues. The CDR3 DNA reads TGTGCCAGCAGCGATTTTTGGGTAGCGGCCTCCTACGAGCAGTACTTC. It specifies CASSDFWVAASYEQYF.

V and J are TRBV19 and TRBJ2-1; a possible D gene is TRBD2 (5 bases). This CDR3 region has 15 residues. The V and J ends lost 7 bases and 10 bases respectively, with 23 bases between them. Germline V CDR1 and CDR2: LNHDA, SQIVND (reference sequence). Here the CDR3 DNA reads TGTGCCAGTATGAGGAGGCGGGCCATGCGTGAGGAGCAGTTCTTC. Translated: CASMRRRAMREEQFF.

The rearrangement links TRBV2 to TRBJ2-7, with D perhaps matching TRBD2 (5 bases). Per germline, CDR1 SNHLY and CDR2 FYNNEI. The V end was cut by 7 bases, the J end by 2 bases, with 9 bases between. The CDR3 spans 12 residues. The chain's CDR3 is CASTPGAYEQYF. The CDR3 nucleotides read TGTGCCAGCACTCCCGGGGCCTACGAGCAGTACTTC.

This clone was detected a few times. The rearrangement uses TRBV18 and TRBJ1-2, with 7 bases identical to TRBD1. The CDR3 sequence is 15 residues long. V was pared by 3 bases and J by 2 bases, with 6 bases of the junction left unmatched. Germline-derived CDR1 and CDR2 are KGHSH and LQKENI. The CDR3 region has the DNA TGTGCCAGCTCACCGGGGGACAGTTACAACTATGGCTACACCTTC. It translates to CASSPGDSYNYGYTF.

V is TRBV6-1 and J is TRBJ1-5; 8 bases are shared with TRBD1. Unmatched junction bases numbered 4, after V lost 4 bases and J lost 2 bases. This CDR3 has 15 residues. Germline V gives CDR1 MNHNS, CDR2 SASEGT. The CDR3 loop is CASSGGTGGNQPQHF. CDR3 DNA: TGTGCCAGCAGTGGCGGGACAGGTGGCAATCAGCCCCAGCATTTT.

Only a few counts were recorded for this clone. The sample carries other DNA sequences with the same CDR3. This chain joins TRBV9 and TRBJ1-3, with D unresolved. V was trimmed by 3 bases and J by 4 bases, leaving 8 bases between them. From germline, CDR1 is SGDLS and CDR2 YYNGEE. The CDR3 has 13 amino acids. DNA for the CDR3: TGTGCCAGCAGCGCCGGAGGGGGAAACACCATATATTTT. As protein: CASSAGGGNTIYF.

The J gene is TRBJ2-7, the V gene TRBV5-1, with D possibly matching TRBD1 (6 bases). Germline-derived CDR1 and CDR2 are SGHRS and YFSETQ. The V end lost 0 bases, the J end lost 1 base, and 11 bases lay between the germline ends. The CDR3 is 15 amino acids. CDR3 coding DNA: TGCGCCAGCAGCTTGGCGGCAGGGGCATCCTACGAGCAGTACTTC. Encoded protein: CASSLAAGASYEQYF.

The DNA for the CDR3 is TGTGCCAGCAGCCCTCTAGACAGGGATCTCGCTGAAGCTTTCTTT. Translating gives CASSPLDRDLAEAFF. The chain recombines TRBV27 with TRBJ1-1, with 7 bases lining up with TRBD1. CDR3 length equals 15 residues. Germline lookup yields CDR1 MNHEY and CDR2 SMNVEV (reference sequence). V lost 6 bases, J lost 6 bases, and 13 bases stayed unmatched.

This chain uses TRBV9 with TRBJ2-1; TRBD1 agrees at 7 bases. There are 15 residues in the CDR3. J was trimmed by 4 bases and V by 0 bases; bases with no gene match: 4. The germline V gene has CDR1 SGDLS and CDR2 YYNGEE. The CDR3 DNA follows: TGTGCCAGCAGCGTAGTAGGGGGCCCATACAATGAGCAGTTCTTC. This translates into CASSVVGGPYNEQFF.

V usage is TRBV2 and J usage is TRBJ1-6; 7 positions match TRBD1. CDR3 length: 14 residues. Germline V gene sequence: CDR1 SNHLY, CDR2 FYNNEI. J lost 8 bases, V lost 8 bases, and 9 bases had no gene match. DNA for the CDR3: TGTGCCAGCCAGGGGGGGCGAACGGATTCACCCCTCCACTTT. As protein: CASQGGRTDSPLHF.

The chain's CDR3 is CASSRSGGAEAFF. In DNA, the CDR3 is TGTGCCAGCAGCCGTTCCGGGGGGGCTGAAGCTTTCTTT. The chain uses TRBV11-2 and TRBJ1-1; maybe TRBD1 (5 bases). CDR1 and CDR2 from the germline V gene are SGHAT and FQNNGV. Trimming cost V 5 bases and J 6 bases, with 13 bases left between them. The CDR3 extends over 13 amino acids.

In nucleotides, the CDR3 is TGTGCCAGCAGCCCCGACAGGAGGAGGGATGAGCAGTTCTTC. This translates into CASSPDRRRDEQFF. The rearrangement links TRBV11-1 to TRBJ2-1; perhaps D is TRBD1 or TRBD2 (6 bases each). The CDR3 sequence is 14 residues long. The germline gives CDR1 SGHAT, CDR2 FQDESV (reference sequence). Trimming removed 5 bases from V and 8 bases from J, with 16 bases in between.

The genes are TRBV14 and TRBJ1-1; D remains ambiguous. The germline V gene has CDR1 SGHDN and CDR2 FVKESK. The CDR3 length is 13 residues. Trimming took 3 bases from V and 6 from J, leaving 11 bases between them. CDR3 coding DNA: TGTGCCAGCAGCCAGGGTATAATCCCTGAAGCTTTCTTT. Amino acids: CASSQGIIPEAFF. Complete variable domain (other parts from reference TRBV14 and TRBJ1-1): EAGVTQFPSHSVIEKGQTVTLRCDPISGHDNLYWYRRVMGKEIKFLLHFVKESKQDESGMPNNRFLAERTGGTYSTLKVQPAELEDSGVYFCASSQGIIPEAFFGQGTRLTVV.

This clone was observed a handful of times. V and J are TRBV7-9 and TRBJ2-4; 8 positions match TRBD2. Germline CDR1 is SEHNR and CDR2 is FQNEAQ (reference sequence). The CDR3 consists of 15 residues. The ends lost 1 base at V and 9 bases at J; junction bases unmatched: 8. The DNA for the CDR3 is TGTGCCAGCAGCTTAGGGCAGCGGGAGTATTTCATTCAGTACTTC. Encoded protein: CASSLGQREYFIQYF.

CDR3: CASSGQQNTEAFF. CDR3 sequence (DNA): TGTGCCAGCAGTGGACAACAGAACACTGAAGCTTTCTTT. This chain connects TRBV2 to TRBJ1-1, with D unclear. The CDR3 totals 13 residues. Germline loops: CDR1 SNHLY, CDR2 FYNNEI. V dropped 4 bases and J dropped 1 base, with 7 bases sitting between them.

This chain uses TRBV2 with TRBJ1-1; the match to TRBD1 covers 7 bases. Germline CDR1 is SNHLY and CDR2 is FYNNEI. Unmatched junction bases numbered 14, after V lost 6 bases and J lost 4 bases. The CDR3 consists of 16 residues. In DNA, the CDR3 is TGTGCCAGCAGGGCCGGGACAGACTCGACGGGCACTGAAGCTTTCTTT. It codes for CASRAGTDSTGTEAFF.

The genes are TRBV5-1 and TRBJ2-5; 11 nucleotides match TRBD1. Germline V lookup: CDR1 SGHRS, CDR2 YFSETQ. Unmatched junction bases numbered 4, after V lost 5 bases and J lost 4 bases. The CDR3 is made up of 14 amino acids. CDR3 sequence: CASRAGTGGETQYF. In DNA, the CDR3 is TGCGCCAGCAGGGCCGGGACAGGGGGAGAGACCCAGTACTTC.

In this sample, this clone turned up once. The chain is built from TRBV5-5 and TRBJ2-3, with 8 nucleotides matching TRBD2. The CDR3 is made up of 15 amino acids. Trimming at V came to 1 base and at J to 5 bases, leaving 6 bases not matched to a gene. The germline gives CDR1 SGHKS, CDR2 YYEKEE (reference sequence). CDR3 loop: CASSLSGSTGDTQYF. Written as DNA, the CDR3 is TGTGCCAGCAGCTTGAGCGGGAGTACGGGAGATACGCAGTATTTT.

The chain uses TRBV2 and TRBJ2-7; TRBD1 aligns across 11 bases. The CDR3 contains 17 residues. The ends lost 6 bases at V and 4 bases at J; junction bases unmatched: 14. CDR1 and CDR2 (germline): SNHLY, FYNNEI. The CDR3 protein is CASRGQGVGSGQYEQYF. CDR3 coding DNA: TGTGCCAGCAGGGGACAGGGGGTCGGTAGCGGTCAATACGAGCAGTACTTC.

The rearrangement uses TRBV30 and TRBJ1-2; weak D call: TRBD1 (6 bases). CDR1 and CDR2 from the germline V gene are GTSNPN and SVGIG (reference sequence). The V end was cut by 8 bases, the J end by 5 bases, with 18 bases between. The CDR3 length is 13 residues. The CDR3 coding sequence is TGTGCCGGGGGGAGGGGGGTTAAGTATGGCTACACCTTC. Protein product: CAGGRGVKYGYTF.

The chain has TRBV6-1 and TRBJ1-6; D remains ambiguous. Germline V CDR1 and CDR2: MNHNS, SASEGT. The germline V and J ends were trimmed by 7 bases and 10 bases, with 11 bases remaining between them. This CDR3 contains 12 residues. The CDR3 region has the DNA TGTGCCAGCAAGAGGGCTCGATCACCCCTCCACTTT. Translating it yields CASKRARSPLHF.

The gene calls are TRBV20-1 and TRBJ1-1, with D hard to call. The ends were cut back, 5 bases at V and 2 bases at J, with 6 bases in the middle. Per germline, CDR1 DFQATT and CDR2 SNEGSKA (reference sequence). The CDR3 sequence is 11 residues long. Written as DNA, the CDR3 is TGCAGTGCTGATATTAACACTGAAGCTTTCTTT. This translates into CSADINTEAFF.

The sample holds one count of this clone. The chain combines TRBV9 with TRBJ2-1; TRBD2 might be the D (5 bases). Germline values: CDR1 SGDLS, CDR2 YYNGEE. Trimming cost V 0 bases and J 3 bases, with 10 bases left between them. The length of the CDR3 is 15 residues. The CDR3 sequence: CASSVGGSGYNEQFF. The DNA for the CDR3 is TGTGCCAGCAGCGTAGGCGGGTCGGGCTACAATGAGCAGTTCTTC.